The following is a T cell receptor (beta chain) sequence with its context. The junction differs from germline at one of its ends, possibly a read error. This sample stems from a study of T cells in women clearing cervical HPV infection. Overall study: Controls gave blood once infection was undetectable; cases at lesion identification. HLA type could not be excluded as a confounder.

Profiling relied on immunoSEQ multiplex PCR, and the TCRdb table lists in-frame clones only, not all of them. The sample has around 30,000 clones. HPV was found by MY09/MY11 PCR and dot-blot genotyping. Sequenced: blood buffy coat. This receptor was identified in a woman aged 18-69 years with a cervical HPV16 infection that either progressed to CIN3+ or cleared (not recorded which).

Partial CDR3 DNA: TGTGCCAGCAGCTTAGCGCTGGGGGCTTCGTATGAC. Translating gives CASSLALGASYD. The entire CDR3 sequence reads CASSLALGASYDYTF. The chain carries TRBV7-7 and TRBJ1-2; D perhaps matches TRBD1 (6 bases). The CDR3 goes on 3 residues after the read ends, and that part is filled in from the germline J gene. The germline CDR1 and CDR2 sequences are SSHAT and FNYEAQ (reference sequence). The CDR3 length is 15 residues.